This T cell receptor (beta chain) was recorded in a study of neurological immune-mediated disorders. The overall study: There were some 34 multiple sclerosis patients; approximately 31 were relapsing-remitting and 3 were secondary progressive.

The sample holds many counts of this clonotype. Antigen specificity is unknown. The method for making cDNA was 5'RACE, and it used 10-nucleotide random UMIs. From the 5' RACE reads, TCRdb called clonotypes with MiXCR, one entry per CDR3 protein. The sample holds more than 45,000 distinct CDR3 sequences, around 3.6% seen once. Findings and limits, study-wide: When the repertoires were grouped phylogenetically, those of 18 of the 34 multiple sclerosis patients came together in a single cluster of related CDR3 sequences, which points to a possible repertoire-level signature. No expanded-clone CDR3 amino acid sequence recurred across subjects, suggesting private TCR-beta repertoires.

CDR1 and CDR2 from the germline V gene are SEHNR and FQNEAQ (reference sequence). Trimming took 0 bases from V and 3 from J, leaving 7 bases between them. The CDR3 is 14 residues long. The TCR was taken from a man younger than 45 with multiple sclerosis. The V and J genes are TRBV7-9 and TRBJ2-3, with D possibly being TRBD2 (6 bases). Sample: PBMCs. CDR3 nucleotides: TGTGCCAGCAGCTTAGCCGGGGGAACAGATACGCAGTATTTT. As protein: CASSLAGGTDTQYF.